These 19 T cell receptor beta chains were all obtained from the same sample, sequenced in a study of tumor and adjacent non-tumor tissue in lung cancer. The template was RNA from unsorted bulk tissue. The library came from three nested PCR rounds adapted from ARM-PCR protocols. TCRdb passed the multiplex PCR reads through MiXCR, listing each CDR3 protein once. The sample yields about 120,000 distinct CDR3 sequences, 66% seen once. Sequenced sample: lung tumor tissue. The receptors stem from a man aged 30 to 45 with non-small cell lung cancer.

A few counts support this clonotype. At one boundary the junction diverges from the germline segment, which might be a read error. The chain couples TRBV20-1 to TRBJ1-1, with a possible D match to TRBD1 (5 bases). The germline V gene encodes CDR1 DFQATT and CDR2 SNEGSKA (reference sequence). The CDR3 runs 13 residues. CDR3 amino acids: CSASNSGNTEVFF. CDR3 coding DNA: TGCAGTGCTAGTAATTCAGGGAACACTGAAGTTTTCTTT.

This sequence joins TRBV4-1 and TRBJ1-1; 7 bases map to TRBD1. Germline V gene sequence: CDR1 MGHRA, CDR2 YSYEKL. CDR3 length equals 16 residues. V shed 5 bases and J 0 bases; nucleotides not matched to a gene: 9. The CDR3 coding sequence is TGCGCCAGCAGCACGAGGATGGGACAGCTGAACACTGAAGCTTTCTTT. This gives the protein CASSTRMGQLNTEAFF.

Comments on this clonotype: A much bigger clone sits one base away, suggesting this may be a read error. The CDR3 carries no conserved terminal phenylalanine or tryptophan, so it likely arises from a read error. The V call is TRBV20-1, the J call TRBJ1-2, with no clear D. The CDR3 is made up of 12 amino acids. Per germline, CDR1 DFQATT and CDR2 SNEGSKA (reference sequence). The V end lost 1 base, the J end lost 3 bases, and 6 bases lay between the germline ends. The CDR3 region has the DNA TGCAGTGCTAGAGGTCAGCACTATGGCTACACCCTC. The encoded protein is CSARGQHYGYTL.

V gene TRBV5-6 combines with J gene TRBJ2-3; TRBD2 agrees at 8 bases. The CDR3 spans 13 residues. Germline loops: CDR1 SGHDT, CDR2 YYEEEE. J was trimmed by 2 bases and V by 9 bases; bases with no gene match: 5. This CDR3 reads CAIAGTPTDTQYF. CDR3 DNA: TGTGCCATAGCGGGGACCCCCACAGATACGCAGTATTTT.

Regarding this clonotype: Given a much more abundant clone one base away, this may be a read error. J is TRBJ2-7 and V is TRBV12-5; unclear D gene. Germline V lookup: CDR1 LGHNT, CDR2 FRNRAP. The CDR3 contains 11 residues. Trimming pared 6 bases from V and 10 bases from J, leaving 13 bases between. The CDR3 DNA follows: TGTGCTAGTGGCTCGAGGTTCGACCAGTACTTC. Its translation: CASGSRFDQYF. Using reference TRBV12-5 and TRBJ2-7 for the parts outside the CDR3, the full variable domain is DARVTQTPRHKVTEMGQEVTMRCQPILGHNTVFWYRQTMMQGLELLAYFRNRAPLDDSGMPKDRFSAEMPDATLATLKIQPSEPRDSAVYFCASGSRFDQYFGPGTRLTVT.

This clonotype was recorded only once. V is TRBV20-1 and J is TRBJ1-4, with TRBD1 identical over 7 bases. This CDR3 has 15 amino acids. V lost 3 bases and J lost 5; bases outside the gene matches: 9. Germline values: CDR1 DFQATT, CDR2 SNEGSKA (reference sequence). The CDR3 bases are TGCAGTGCTAGTGATTCGGCCAGGGGGAATGAAAAACTGTTTTTT. Protein sequence: CSASDSARGNEKLFF.

Details on this clonotype: A much larger clone sits a single nucleotide away, making a read error possible. This chain connects TRBV4-3 to TRBJ1-6; D possibly corresponds to TRBD1 (5 bases). The CDR3 is 15 amino acids. Germline V gives CDR1 LGHNA, CDR2 YSLEER. The CDR3 loop is CASSQGGSAASLLHF. The CDR3 coding sequence is TGCGCCAGCAGCCAGGGGGGGTCAGCTGCTTCACTCCTCCACTTT.

This clonotype was detected ten times or more. This rearrangement joins TRBV6-1 to TRBJ1-1; D unclear. The CDR3 is 14 amino acids. Trimming pared 0 bases from V and 5 bases from J, leaving 10 bases between. Germline-derived CDR1 and CDR2 are MNHNS and SASEGT. This chain's CDR3 is CASSEAPDGTEAFF. CDR3 DNA: TGTGCCAGCAGTGAAGCTCCCGACGGGACTGAAGCTTTCTTT.

On this clonotype: This may be a read error: a much more frequent sequence differs by one nucleotide. The CDR3 sequence is CAIREAAGLPEAFF. CDR3 in DNA: TGTGCCATCAGGGAGGCAGCGGGGTTACCTGAAGCTTTCTTT. This chain links TRBV10-3 with TRBJ1-1, with unresolved D. The length of the CDR3 is 14 residues. V was shortened by 6 bases and J by 6 bases, with 17 bases between the two germline ends. CDR1 ENHRY and CDR2 SYGVKD come from the germline V gene.

This clonotype was seen a single time. A much larger clone differs from this one at a single base, so this may be a read error. V and J are TRBV4-2 and TRBJ2-2, with 12 bases identical to TRBD2. The CDR3 is 18 residues long. CDR1 is LGHNA and CDR2 is YNFKEQ in the germline V gene. The CDR3 DNA reads as TGTGCCAGCAGCCAAGTGGCTAGCGGGGGGGGCGGCACCGGGGAGCAGTTTTTT. Its protein product is CASSQVASGGGGTGEQFF.

As regards this clonotype: The junction differs from germline at one of its ends, possibly a read error. V and J are TRBV5-6 and TRBJ1-3, with D unresolved. Germline CDR1 is SGHDT and CDR2 is YYEEEE. The CDR3 contains 13 residues. The CDR3 reads CASSLIEGNTMYF. In DNA, the CDR3 is TGTGCCAGCAGCTTGATAGAAGGAAACACCATGTATTTC.

This clonotype showed up just once. Because it lacks the conserved phenylalanine or tryptophan at the end, this CDR3 is likely a read error. The CDR3 nucleotides are TGCAGCGGTGGAGGCAAGGCTGAAGCTTTCCTT. Protein sequence: CSGGGKAEAFL. This chain connects TRBV29-1 to TRBJ1-1; D is unresolved. Germline CDR1 SQVTM, CDR2 ANQGSEA. The CDR3 runs to 11 residues. V was pared by 7 bases and J by 6 bases, with 12 bases between.

About this clonotype: Its ends do not fully match the called genes, so a read error is possible. The chain has TRBV6-1 and TRBJ2-3; TRBD1 might be the D (5 bases). CDR3 size: 15 residues. Germline V gene sequence: CDR1 MNHNS, CDR2 SASEGT. CDR3 DNA sequence: TGCGCCAGCAGTGAGCTGACAGAAGACACAGATACGCAGTATTTT. Translated: CASSELTEDTDTQYF.

The chain uses TRBV29-1 and TRBJ2-3; weak D call: TRBD2 (8 bases). Per the germline V gene, CDR1 is SQVTM and CDR2 is ANQGSEA. This CDR3 comprises 21 residues. V shed 8 bases and J shed 3 bases, with 39 bases lying between them. The CDR3 protein is CSIGFYPGQWENSGTTDTQYF. The CDR3 nucleotides read TGCAGCATTGGATTCTACCCGGGACAGTGGGAGAATAGCGGGACAACAGATACGCAGTATTTT.

As for this clonotype: A read error may produce the germline difference seen at one junction end. The V call is TRBV20-1, the J call TRBJ1-2; D gene ambiguous. The CDR3 has 13 amino acids. Looked up from germline, CDR1 is DFQATT and CDR2 is SNEGSKA (reference sequence). The CDR3 here is CSANGQAHYDYTF. Here the CDR3 DNA reads TGCAGTGCTAACGGGCAGGCCCACTATGACTACACCTTC.

Concerning this clonotype itself: This clone may be a read error of a much larger clone one base away. The chain carries TRBV6-6 and TRBJ2-7; 7 bases match TRBD1. This CDR3 is built from 15 residues. The V and J ends lost 2 bases and 1 base, in that order; junction bases with no gene match: 5. Germline V gene sequence: CDR1 MNHNY, CDR2 SVGAGI (reference sequence). CDR3 sequence: CASSYQGQESYEQYF. The CDR3 nucleotides are TGTGCCAGCAGTTACCAAGGACAGGAGTCCTACGAGCAGTACTTC.

About this clonotype itself: An end of the junction differs from the germline gene, which may be a read error. The chain uses TRBV12-5 and TRBJ2-3; the match to TRBD2 covers 8 bases. CDR1 and CDR2 (germline): LGHNT, FRNRAP. The CDR3 totals 17 residues. CDR3 amino acids: CANGLTRNGGRSDTQYF. Written as DNA, the CDR3 is TGTGCTAATGGTTTGACGAGAAATGGCGGGAGGTCAGATACGCAGTATTTT.

The J gene is TRBJ1-2, the V gene TRBV28; the D is unclear. From germline, CDR1 is MDHEN and CDR2 SYDVKM. The CDR3 is 14 amino acids. The DNA for the CDR3 is TGTGCATGCAGTTTATTAGGCGCTGACTATGGCTACACCTTC. Its translation: CACSLLGADYGYTF.

Notes on this clonotype: Mismatch with germline at one junction end may stem from a read error. The V gene is TRBV20-1, the J gene TRBJ2-1; TRBD2 agrees at 7 bases. This CDR3 is 16 amino acids long. Germline lookup yields CDR1 DFQATT and CDR2 SNEGSKA (reference sequence). For the CDR3, the DNA is TGCAGTGCGCTCCTGACTAGCTTCACCTCCTACGATGAGCAGTTCTTC. This encodes CSALLTSFTSYDEQFF.